This T cell receptor (beta chain) was retrieved from a study of blood T cell repertoires in COVID-19. As for the study in general: COVID-19 samples collected from the United States, Italy and Spain covered acute and convalescent phases.

TCRdb's table, derived via immunoSEQ multiplex PCR, lists solely in-frame clones and lacks some. Of fewer than 450,000 clones listed, around 89% are singletons. V was pared by 1 base and J by 0 bases, with 4 bases of the junction left unmatched. Germline V gene lookup returns CDR1 MNHEY and CDR2 SVGEGT. The CDR3 is 18 amino acids. Participants were aged about 18 to 100 years from approximately 25 US areas. Cohorts were determined from participant-reported clinical history. The gene calls are TRBV6-2 or TRBV6-3 and TRBJ1-5; TRBD1 agrees at 12 bases. The sequencing input was PBMCs or T cells enriched from blood (not recorded which). The TCR comes from a young woman who had recovered from COVID-19. In nucleotides, the CDR3 is TGTGCCAGCAGTTACTTAGGGACAGGGGGCTATAGCAATCAGCCCCAGCATTTT. Amino acid sequence: CASSYLGTGGYSNQPQHF.